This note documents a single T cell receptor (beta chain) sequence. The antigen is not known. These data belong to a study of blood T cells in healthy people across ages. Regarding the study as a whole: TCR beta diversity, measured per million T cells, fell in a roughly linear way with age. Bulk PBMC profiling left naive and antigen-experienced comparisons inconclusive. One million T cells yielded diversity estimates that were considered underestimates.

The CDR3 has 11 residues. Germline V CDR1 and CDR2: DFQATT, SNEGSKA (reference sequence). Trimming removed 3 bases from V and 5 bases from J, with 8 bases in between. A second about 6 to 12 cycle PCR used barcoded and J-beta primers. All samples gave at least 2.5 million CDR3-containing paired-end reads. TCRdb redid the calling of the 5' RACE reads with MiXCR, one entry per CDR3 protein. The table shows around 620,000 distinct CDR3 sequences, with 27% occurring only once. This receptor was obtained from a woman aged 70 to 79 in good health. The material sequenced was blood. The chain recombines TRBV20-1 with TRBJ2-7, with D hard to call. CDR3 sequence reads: CSASGRNEQYF. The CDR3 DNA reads TGCAGTGCTAGCGGTAGGAACGAGCAGTACTTC.